Each of the 14 T cell receptor beta chains below was sequenced from the same sample in a study of T cells in Graves' hyperthyroidism and ophthalmopathy. Regions amplified from RNA transcripts were the TCR beta CDR3 regions. Carried out on the TCR CDR3, a first-round RT-PCR used the HTBI primer set. TCRdb used MiXCR to reprocess the multiplex PCR reads, holding one entry per CDR3 protein. The sample has a few hundred thousand distinct CDR3 sequences, roughly 13% seen once. The specimen sequenced was blood. These receptors were taken from a woman aged 18-29 years with Graves' hyperthyroidism.

This clonotype occurred a few times. It may be a read error: a sequence one base away is much more abundant. J is TRBJ2-1 and V is TRBV2; TRBD2 matches at 11 bases. V was clipped by 6 bases and J by 8 bases; unmatched bases: 15. Germline loops: CDR1 SNHLY, CDR2 FYNNEI. The CDR3 is 17 residues long. For the CDR3, the DNA is TGTGCCAGCAGCCCCGGGACTAGCGGTCCCCACCGGGATGAGCAGTTCTTC. Its translation: CASSPGTSGPHRDEQFF.

The sample holds one count of this clonotype. The chain uses TRBV7-9 and TRBJ2-2, with 7 bases fitting TRBD1. CDR1 is SEHNR and CDR2 is FQNEAQ in the germline V gene (reference sequence). Trimming took 4 bases from V and 6 from J; bases not matched to a gene: 5. The CDR3 extends over 14 amino acids. The DNA for the CDR3 is TGTGCCAGCAGCTCAAGACAGGGTGCCGGGGAGCTGTTTTTT. This sequence encodes CASSSRQGAGELFF.

This clonotype was seen at least ten times. This rearrangement joins TRBV6-2 or TRBV6-3 to TRBJ2-3, with D possibly matching TRBD1 (6 bases). V lost 1 base to trimming and J lost 5 bases, with 19 bases between them. The CDR3 is 17 residues long. The germline V gene encodes CDR1 MNHEY and CDR2 SVGEGT. The CDR3 loop reads CASSYWRIAAGEDTQYF. CDR3 DNA sequence: TGTGCCAGCAGTTACTGGAGGATAGCCGCAGGGGAAGATACGCAGTATTTT.

In regard to this clonotype: A much more abundant neighbour one base away suggests this may be a read error. The chain links TRBV3-1 to TRBJ1-4; D ambiguous. Per the germline V gene, CDR1 is LGHDT and CDR2 is YNNKEL (reference sequence). This CDR3 is 12 amino acids long. The DNA for the CDR3 is TGTGACAGCAGCCAAGGACCGGGCAAACTGTTTTTT. As protein: CDSSQGPGKLFF.

This chain links TRBV11-2 with TRBJ2-2; 9 bases are a match to TRBD1. Germline-derived CDR1 and CDR2 are SGHAT and FQNNGV. This CDR3 comprises 17 residues. V was clipped by 0 bases and J by 7 bases; unmatched bases: 9. The CDR3, as DNA: TGTGCCAGCAGCTTAGATCTCGGGACAGGGACGCGCGGGGAGCTGTTTTTT. Its protein is CASSLDLGTGTRGELFF.

This clonotype was recorded many times. The chain is built from TRBV11-2 and TRBJ2-7; 8 positions agree with TRBD2. Germline CDR1 reads SGHAT; CDR2 reads FQNNGV. There are 16 residues in the CDR3. Germline trimming cut 2 bases from V and 1 base from J; bases unmatched to any gene: 7. The CDR3 DNA follows: TGTGCCAGCAGCTTACGGGCGGGAGGAGATTCCTACGAGCAGTACTTC. It specifies CASSLRAGGDSYEQYF.

The J gene is TRBJ2-1, the V gene TRBV5-1; TRBD2 might be the D (6 bases). Trimming shortened V by 1 base and J by 3 bases, and 11 bases separated the two germline ends. CDR1 and CDR2 from the germline V gene are SGHRS and YFSETQ. The CDR3 is 15 residues long. This CDR3 reads CASSLQRASYNEQFF. The CDR3 DNA reads TGCGCCAGCAGCTTGCAGCGGGCAAGCTACAATGAGCAGTTCTTC.

This clonotype was counted only a few times. This sequence joins TRBV27 and TRBJ2-2, with TRBD1 matching over 8 bases. V lost 5 bases and J lost 6; bases outside the gene matches: 8. The CDR3 consists of 15 residues. From germline, CDR1 is MNHEY and CDR2 SMNVEV (reference sequence). The CDR3 DNA reads TGTGCCAGCAGTAGGGCCTGGACAGGGTCCGGGGAGCTGTTTTTT. This codes for CASSRAWTGSGELFF.

This clonotype appeared many times. The rearrangement links TRBV20-1 to TRBJ2-7; TRBD2 agrees at 8 bases. CDR1 is DFQATT, CDR2 SNEGSKA, per germline (reference sequence). The junction had 2 bases not matched to a gene; V was cut back by 1 base and J by 0 bases. The CDR3 sequence is 14 residues long. As DNA, the CDR3 is TGCAGTGCTAGAGGCGGGAGGCCCTCCTACGAGCAGTACTTC. Translating it yields CSARGGRPSYEQYF.

The rearrangement uses TRBV28 and TRBJ2-7; TRBD2 matches at 7 bases. J lost 1 base, V lost 7 bases, and 7 bases had no gene match. Per the germline V gene, CDR1 is MDHEN and CDR2 is SYDVKM. The CDR3 extends over 14 amino acids. DNA of the CDR3: TGTGCCAGCACTAGGGGCGGGAGTTCCTACGAGCAGTACTTC. Translating gives CASTRGGSSYEQYF.

The genes are TRBV10-1 and TRBJ2-2, with TRBD2 identical over 11 bases. The CDR3 totals 14 residues. The germline V gene encodes CDR1 WNHNN and CDR2 SYGVQD (reference sequence). The V segment lost 8 bases and the J segment 1 base; nucleotides outside the gene matches: 0. CDR3 region: CASGTSGNTGELFF. In nucleotides, the CDR3 is TGCGCCAGCGGGACTAGCGGGAACACCGGGGAGCTGTTTTTT.

This clonotype was observed many times. The chain employs TRBV28 and TRBJ2-7; 10 bases are shared with TRBD2. Germline-derived CDR1 and CDR2 are MDHEN and SYDVKM. The CDR3 is 15 residues long. After removal of 9 bases from V and 4 bases from J, the junction contained 12 bases not matched to a gene. DNA of the CDR3: TGTGCCAGTAACCCTAGCGGGAGTGACGTATACGAGCAGTACTTC. Translated: CASNPSGSDVYEQYF.

V and J are TRBV28 and TRBJ1-1; D uncertain. V was shortened by 2 bases and J by 11 bases, with 21 bases between the two germline ends. Per the germline V gene, CDR1 is MDHEN and CDR2 is SYDVKM. There are 15 residues in the CDR3. The CDR3 is CASSLGRLIETRAFF. The CDR3 DNA reads as TGTGCCAGCAGTTTAGGAAGGTTAATCGAAACCCGGGCTTTCTTT.

This clonotype came up a few times. V is TRBV7-2 and J is TRBJ2-3; 13 bases map to TRBD2. Looked up from germline, CDR1 is SGHTA and CDR2 is FQGNSA. With 2 bases clipped from V and 2 bases from J, the junction kept 7 bases outside the gene matches. The CDR3 is 18 residues long. The CDR3 DNA sequence: TGTGCCAGCAGCTTAACCGGGACTAGCGGGGTTCTCACAGATACGCAGTATTTT. Its protein is CASSLTGTSGVLTDTQYF. Looking up the rest from reference TRBV7-2 and TRBJ2-3 gives the full variable domain: GAGVSQSPSNKVTEKGKDVELRCDPISGHTALYWYRQSLGQGLEFLIYFQGNSAPDKSGLPSDRFSAERTGGSVSTLTIQRTQQEDSAVYLCASSLTGTSGVLTDTQYFGPGTRLTVL.